These 8 T cell receptor beta chains share one sample of origin, sequenced in a study of blood T cell repertoires in COVID-19. Profiled with immunoSEQ multiplex PCR; TCRdb holds only in-frame clones, not every one. This sample has 180,000 or so clones, with 83% found just once. The sample consisted of PBMCs or T cells enriched from blood (not recorded which). The origin of the receptors is a woman aged 45 to 65 in a cohort exposed to, infected with or recovered from COVID-19 (not recorded which).

The genes are TRBV5-4 and TRBJ1-6, with unresolved D. V was shortened by 2 bases and J by 7 bases, with 13 bases between the two germline ends. The CDR3 totals 15 residues. Germline CDR1 SGHNT, CDR2 YYREEE (reference sequence). DNA of the CDR3: TGTGCCAGCAGCTTTTTTGGAGGGCGGAATTCACCCCTCCACTTT. This sequence encodes CASSFFGGRNSPLHF.

About this clone: A much larger clone lies a single base off, so this may be a read error. The rearrangement links TRBV9 to TRBJ1-3; 7 positions match TRBD1. V trimming: 2 bases; J trimming: 0 bases; junction bases outside the gene matches: 2. CDR3 length: 15 residues. The germline CDR1 and CDR2 sequences are SGDLS and YYNGEE. CDR3: CASSVTGSSGNTIYF. In DNA, the CDR3 is TGTGCCAGCAGCGTGACAGGGAGCTCTGGAAACACCATATATTTT.

This clone was seen once. The V call is TRBV9, the J call TRBJ1-4; D not certain. In germline, CDR1 is SGDLS, CDR2 YYNGEE. The germline V and J ends were trimmed by 3 bases and 2 bases, with 14 bases remaining between them. CDR3 length: 16 amino acids. The CDR3 DNA sequence: TGTGCCAGCAGCGCGGGGATTGGCAATACTAATGAAAAACTGTTTTTT. It codes for CASSAGIGNTNEKLFF.

The V gene is TRBV28, the J gene TRBJ2-7, with TRBD1 matching 12 bases. Germline CDR1 and CDR2: MDHEN and SYDVKM. J lost 9 bases, V lost 4 bases, and 10 bases had no gene match. The CDR3 consists of 15 residues. In nucleotides, the CDR3 is TGTGCCAGCAGTTACCCCCCGGGACAGGGGGCGATGCAGTACTTC. Encoded protein: CASSYPPGQGAMQYF. Filled out from reference TRBV28 and TRBJ2-7, the complete variable domain reads DVKVTQSSRYLVKRTGEKVFLECVQDMDHENMFWYRQDPGLGLRLIYFSYDVKMKEKGDIPEGYSVSREKKERFSLILESASTNQTSMYLCASSYPPGQGAMQYFGPGTRLTVT.

The CDR3 protein is CASNWGLGSTEAFF. CDR3 bases: TGTGCCAGCAACTGGGGGCTTGGGTCGACTGAAGCTTTCTTT. The rearrangement joins TRBV28 to TRBJ1-1; D possibly corresponds to TRBD1 (6 bases). The germline V gene encodes CDR1 MDHEN and CDR2 SYDVKM. Trimming took 7 bases from V and 5 from J, leaving 17 bases between them. The CDR3 is 14 residues long. The full variable domain, in which reference TRBV28 and TRBJ1-1 provide the parts outside the CDR3, is DVKVTQSSRYLVKRTGEKVFLECVQDMDHENMFWYRQDPGLGLRLIYFSYDVKMKEKGDIPEGYSVSREKKERFSLILESASTNQTSMYLCASNWGLGSTEAFFGQGTRLTVV.

The V gene is TRBV11-3, the J gene TRBJ1-5; D is uncertain. Between the trimmed V and J ends, which lost 2 bases and 0 bases, there was a span of 8 bases. This CDR3 is 15 amino acids long. Germline V lookup: CDR1 SGHNT, CDR2 YENEEA. CDR3 sequence: CASSLWRISNQPQHF. CDR3 nucleotides: TGTGCCAGCAGCTTATGGAGGATTAGCAATCAGCCCCAGCATTTT.

This chain connects TRBV5-1 to TRBJ2-5; D may be TRBD1 (5 bases). The germline V and J ends were trimmed by 5 bases and 1 base, with 12 bases remaining between them. Germline values: CDR1 SGHRS, CDR2 YFSETQ. The CDR3 is 14 residues long. CDR3 bases: TGCGCCAGCAGTCAGATGACAGTCCAAGAGACCCAGTACTTC. This translates into CASSQMTVQETQYF.

The chain links TRBV7-2 to TRBJ2-2, with 8 bases that match TRBD2. CDR3 length: 15 amino acids. Looked up from germline, CDR1 is SGHTA and CDR2 is FQGNSA. Trimming cost V 1 base and J 7 bases; bases outside gene matches: 5. CDR3 nucleotides: TGTGCCAGCAGCTTAGACGGGGGGGCGATCGGGGAGCTGTTTTTT. Encoded protein: CASSLDGGAIGELFF.